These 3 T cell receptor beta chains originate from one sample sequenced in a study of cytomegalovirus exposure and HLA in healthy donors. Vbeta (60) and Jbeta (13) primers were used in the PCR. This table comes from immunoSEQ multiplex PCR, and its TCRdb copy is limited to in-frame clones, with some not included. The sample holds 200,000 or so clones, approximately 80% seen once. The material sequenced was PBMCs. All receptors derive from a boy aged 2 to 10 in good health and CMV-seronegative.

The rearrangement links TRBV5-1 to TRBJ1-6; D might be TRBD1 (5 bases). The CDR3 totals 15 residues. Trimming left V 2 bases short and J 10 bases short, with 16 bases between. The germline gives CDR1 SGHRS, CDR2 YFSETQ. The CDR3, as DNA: TGCGCCAGCAGCTTTAGTGGATCGGACACATCACCCCTCCACTTT. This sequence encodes CASSFSGSDTSPLHF.

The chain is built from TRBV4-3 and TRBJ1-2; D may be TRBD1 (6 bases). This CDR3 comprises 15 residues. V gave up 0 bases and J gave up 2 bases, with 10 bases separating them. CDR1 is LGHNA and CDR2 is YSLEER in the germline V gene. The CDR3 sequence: CASSQDTGQNYGYTF. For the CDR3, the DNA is TGCGCCAGCAGCCAAGATACAGGGCAGAACTATGGCTACACCTTC.

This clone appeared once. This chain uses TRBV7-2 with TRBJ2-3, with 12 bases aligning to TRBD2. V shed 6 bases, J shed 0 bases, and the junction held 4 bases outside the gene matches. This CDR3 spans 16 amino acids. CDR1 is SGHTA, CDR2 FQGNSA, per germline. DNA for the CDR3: TGTGCCAGCAGGCTAGCGGGGGGGGCTAGCACAGATACGCAGTATTTT. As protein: CASRLAGGASTDTQYF.